These 9 T cell receptor beta chains originate from one sample sequenced in a study of identical twins' blood T cells. TCRdb fed the 5' RACE reads into MiXCR, producing one record per CDR3 protein. Seen here are 300,000 to 450,000 distinct CDR3 sequences, roughly 28% observed once, and the top ten hold roughly 6.1%. Sample: PBMCs. The source is a woman between 18 and 55 years old in good health.

This rearrangement joins TRBV20-1 to TRBJ2-4, with D perhaps given as TRBD1 or TRBD2 (5 bases each). There are 14 residues in the CDR3. CDR1 and CDR2 (germline): DFQATT, SNEGSKA (reference sequence). V lost 0 bases and J lost 7, with 13 bases in between. CDR3 sequence reads: CSAREGVYENIQYF. The CDR3 region has the DNA TGCAGTGCTAGAGAGGGGGTTTATGAGAACATTCAGTACTTC.

This clonotype has more than one count but fewer than ten. The chain joins TRBV12-3 or TRBV12-4 to TRBJ2-2; D is unresolved. CDR3 length: 15 amino acids. V was cut by 8 bases and J by 2 bases, with 15 bases left in between. The CDR3 loop reads CASRVRTANTGELFF. The DNA of the CDR3 is TGTGCCAGCCGGGTTAGGACGGCAAACACCGGGGAGCTGTTTTTT.

The CDR3 sequence is CASSSSGAKAFF. Here the CDR3 DNA reads TGTGCCAGCAGCTCCTCAGGGGCCAAAGCTTTCTTT. The genes are TRBV7-9 and TRBJ1-1, with TRBD1 as a possible D gene (6 bases). The CDR3 has 12 residues. CDR1 and CDR2 (germline): SEHNR, FQNEAQ (reference sequence). Trimming cost V 4 bases and J 9 bases, with 12 bases left between them.

This chain uses TRBV7-2 with TRBJ2-2, with D possibly TRBD2 on 6 matching bases. Trimming removed 1 base at V and 5 bases at J, with 11 bases between. Germline CDR1 is SGHTA and CDR2 is FQGNSA. This CDR3 has 15 amino acids. The CDR3 loop is CASSLGRVTTGELFF. The CDR3 coding sequence is TGTGCCAGCAGCTTAGGGAGGGTAACTACCGGGGAGCTGTTTTTT.

This clonotype was observed many times. The chain links TRBV6-6 to TRBJ1-1; TRBD1 might be the D (5 bases). V was clipped by 6 bases and J by 1 base, with 18 bases between them. The CDR3 extends over 16 amino acids. Germline values: CDR1 MNHNY, CDR2 SVGAGI (reference sequence). DNA for the CDR3: TGTGCCAGCAGCCTCGTCGTTGGGGCGGGGAACACTGAAGCTTTCTTT. Protein product: CASSLVVGAGNTEAFF.

The gene calls are TRBV7-8 and TRBJ2-1; D remains unclear. V gave up 1 base and J gave up 2 bases, with 6 bases separating them. This CDR3 comprises 14 residues. Germline CDR1 and CDR2: SGHVS and FQNEAQ. This chain's CDR3 is CASSLDRAYNEQFF. Here the CDR3 DNA reads TGTGCCAGCAGCTTAGATAGGGCCTACAATGAGCAGTTCTTC.

This clonotype was seen many times. This rearrangement joins TRBV10-3 to TRBJ2-1; 12 bases line up with TRBD2. In germline, CDR1 is ENHRY, CDR2 SYGVKD. After removal of 4 bases from V and 5 bases from J, the junction contained 0 bases not matched to a gene. CDR3 length equals 14 residues. In DNA form, the CDR3 reads TGTGCCATCAGTGGACTAGCGGGAGACAATGAGCAGTTCTTC. Its protein is CAISGLAGDNEQFF.

In its sample, this clonotype was seen once. It may be a read error: a sequence one base away is much more abundant. The J gene is TRBJ2-1, the V gene TRBV9, with D perhaps TRBD2 (6 bases). V gave up 2 bases and J gave up 4 bases, with 19 bases separating them. The CDR3 length is 17 residues. Germline-derived CDR1 and CDR2 are SGDLS and YYNGEE. The CDR3 sequence: CASSVIGEVGAYNEQFF. The CDR3 DNA reads as TGTGCCAGCAGCGTGATTGGGGAGGTTGGGGCTTACAATGAGCAGTTCTTC.

CDR3 sequence: CASRDGLNSPLHF. CDR3 nucleotide sequence: TGTGCCAGCAGGGACGGACTTAATTCACCCCTCCACTTT. V is TRBV6-2 or TRBV6-3 and J is TRBJ1-6; D not resolved. Germline CDR1 MNHEY, CDR2 SVGEGT. Deletions cut 6 bases from V and 6 bases from J, with 9 bases between. The CDR3 loop spans 13 amino acids.